This T cell receptor (beta chain) was sequenced for a study of T cell responses to AZD1222 COVID-19 vaccine. Turning to the study itself: Timing groups of about 4 and about 12 weeks for second doses were pooled. Study conclusions and caveats: Following two doses of AZD1222, Spike-specific TCR breadth and depth rose. The repertoires were collected only after the peak T cell response. Spike-wide coverage was observed for vaccine-associated CD4 TCRs, with dominant responses at 160-218 and 743-854.

Some clones are missing from TCRdb's copy, which holds only in-frame ones; the method was immunoSEQ multiplex PCR. The repertoire holds about 210,000 clones, around 92% seen once, with approximately 1.4% in the top ten. Concerning this clone: The antigen remains undetermined.

In germline, CDR1 is LGHNA, CDR2 YSLEER. CDR3 size: 14 residues. Trimming left V 0 bases short and J 8 bases short, with 13 bases between. The clonotype comes from an adult in good health. Material: peripheral blood, obtained on day 0 of AZD1222 vaccination. The chain couples TRBV4-3 to TRBJ1-2, with D maybe TRBD1 (5 bases). The CDR3 coding sequence is TGCGCCAGCAGCCAAGATAATGGGGACCTCGGCTACACCTTC. This translates into CASSQDNGDLGYTF.